A selection of T cell receptor beta chains follows, all from one sample in a study of T cells expressing NK-cell markers. TCRdb reprocessed the 5' RACE reads and reports one entry per CDR3 protein, with no DNA. The table lists 130,000 to 150,000 distinct CDR3 sequences, with less than 15% in the top ten. What was sequenced was blood T cells: a sorted CD56 or NKG2C T cell subset, CD4+ or CD8+ T cells, or bulk PBMC T cells (not recorded which). These receptors were collected from a man younger than 35 in good health. CDR3s include the opening cysteine and the closing phenylalanine or tryptophan. The order of the fields is J gene, V gene, CDR3 protein.

TRBJ2-3	TRBV27	CASSFIRDGWIYTQYF
TRBJ2-2	TRBV9	CASSVGGLAMAGELFF
TRBJ2-7	TRBV6-5	CASSYRWEGSPYEQYF
TRBJ2-1	TRBV4-1	CASSQMGVNPFF
TRBJ2-5	TRBV6-5	CASSYSRSGETQYF
TRBJ2-5	TRBV5-1	CASSPREVTETQYF
TRBJ2-4	TRBV9	CASSSLRDQNIQYF
TRBJ2-1	TRBV11-2	CASSQQINEQFF
TRBJ2-3	TRBV5-1	CASSLVAGGLDTQYF
TRBJ2-7	TRBV5-1	CASSEGGSSYEQYF
TRBJ2-1	TRBV18	CASSPGTGLNPYNEQFF
TRBJ2-3	TRBV7-2	CASSFSPAGAREDTQYF
TRBJ2-7	TRBV6-2/TRBV6-3	CASRHFGTGYEQYF
TRBJ1-4	TRBV13	CASSLRAHLATNEKLFF
TRBJ2-1	TRBV6-8	CASSPGTSGRAFMFSSYNEQFF
TRBJ1-3	TRBV5-1	CASSSDRGAGNTIYF
TRBJ2-3	TRBV29-1	CSVETGGFTDTQYF
TRBJ2-1	TRBV14	CASSQELADEQFF
TRBJ2-5	TRBV7-9	CASSQPRGVGEGETQYF
TRBJ2-7	TRBV5-4	CASSQPGQGPGEQYF
TRBJ2-7	TRBV5-4	CASSPEDSFGQYF
TRBJ1-1	TRBV7-6	CASSLEGGPNTEAFF
TRBJ2-3	TRBV12-3/TRBV12-4	CASKITGTGSTDTQYF
TRBJ2-1	TRBV27	CASIPAENYNEQFF
TRBJ2-7	TRBV25-1	CASSEGPRDRGYEQYF
TRBJ2-3	TRBV14	CASSQSRDFPDTQYF
TRBJ2-1	TRBV30	CACSGGPDPYNEQFF
TRBJ2-7	TRBV6-5	CASSFSGYEQYF
TRBJ2-7	TRBV12-3/TRBV12-4	CASSPGPSAEQYF
TRBJ1-3	TRBV10-3	CAISDPGGLGNTIYF
TRBJ1-1	TRBV5-8	CASSFREGAGTEAFF
TRBJ2-7	TRBV7-2	CASSLVGESTYEQYF
TRBJ1-1	TRBV29-1	CSASDSLNTEAFF
TRBJ2-7	TRBV7-2	CASSPAGGGFSYEQYF